The 20 T cell receptor beta chains below come from one sample, sequenced in a study of T-cell reconstitution after alpha-beta-depleted transplantation in children. A TCRbeta library incorporating unique molecular identifiers was prepared. TCRdb reanalysed the PCR reads using MiXCR and keeps one entry per CDR3 protein. The data contain about 97,000 distinct CDR3 sequences, roughly 7.1% of them singletons. Sequenced here: PBMCs, sampled before TCRalphabeta/CD19-depleted stem cell transplant. The receptors were sampled from a boy between 2 and 15 years old with acute lymphoblastic leukemia, due to receive a stem cell transplant.

This clonotype was recorded only once. This may be a read error, as it is one base from a much larger clone. V usage is TRBV29-1 and J usage is TRBJ1-5; perhaps TRBD1 as D (5 bases). CDR1 is SQVTM, CDR2 ANQGSEA, per germline. This CDR3 has 13 residues. The DNA for the CDR3 is TGCAGCGTCGGGAACCTGGACAATCAGTCCCAGCATTTT. It specifies CSVGNLDNQSQHF.

The chain joins TRBV6-1 to TRBJ2-5; possible D gene TRBD1, 6 bases. The germline V gene has CDR1 MNHNS and CDR2 SASEGT. V was shortened by 6 bases and J by 5 bases, with 7 bases between the two germline ends. The CDR3 loop spans 11 amino acids. The CDR3 here is CASRGAETQYF. Here the CDR3 DNA reads TGTGCCAGCAGGGGGGCGGAGACCCAGTACTTC.

The table lists this clonotype with many counts. The rearrangement uses TRBV27 and TRBJ2-1; D call uncertain. This CDR3 spans 13 amino acids. V lost 6 bases and J 4 bases, leaving 10 bases between the germline ends. CDR1 and CDR2 (germline): MNHEY, SMNVEV (reference sequence). CDR3 nucleotide sequence: TGTGCCAGCAGCCCCGTGGATTACAATGAGCAGTTCTTC. Amino acids: CASSPVDYNEQFF.

This clonotype was picked up many times. This chain connects TRBV5-1 to TRBJ2-5; D is ambiguous. Germline lookup yields CDR1 SGHRS and CDR2 YFSETQ. The CDR3 is made up of 11 amino acids. V was clipped by 4 bases and J by 3 bases, with 4 bases between them. CDR3 nucleotide sequence: TGCGCCAGCAGCACAAAAGAGACCCAGTACTTC. Protein sequence: CASSTKETQYF.

This clonotype occurred a few times. This chain joins TRBV19 and TRBJ1-1, with D unclear. CDR3 length: 13 amino acids. Germline loops: CDR1 LNHDA, CDR2 SQIVND (reference sequence). With 3 bases removed from V and 7 bases from J, the gap between germline ends came to 12 bases. As DNA, the CDR3 is TGTGCCAGTAGTATTAACAGTCTCAATGAAGCTTTCTTT. Protein: CASSINSLNEAFF.

This clonotype was observed a few times. The chain is built from TRBV6-5 and TRBJ2-1; TRBD2 agrees at 14 bases. V lost 0 bases and J lost 10; bases outside the gene matches: 2. CDR3 length: 15 residues. Germline values: CDR1 MNHEY, CDR2 SVGAGI. The CDR3 protein is CASSYSGTSGGEQFF. The CDR3 DNA follows: TGTGCCAGCAGTTACTCAGGGACTAGCGGGGGAGAGCAGTTCTTC.

This clonotype has a count of ten or more. V usage is TRBV27 and J usage is TRBJ2-7; no clear D gene. This CDR3 has 13 amino acids. From germline, CDR1 is MNHEY and CDR2 SMNVEV (reference sequence). V was pared by 1 base and J by 2 bases, with 6 bases between. As DNA, the CDR3 is TGTGCCAGCAGTTTATTGGCCACCTACGAGCAGTACTTC. It encodes CASSLLATYEQYF.

This clonotype came up many times. This rearrangement joins TRBV20-1 to TRBJ2-3, with 7 bases lining up with TRBD2. This CDR3 comprises 13 residues. Per the germline V gene, CDR1 is DFQATT and CDR2 is SNEGSKA (reference sequence). The V segment lost 4 bases and the J segment 6 bases; nucleotides outside the gene matches: 7. CDR3 residues: CSATGTIGDTQYF. The CDR3 nucleotides read TGCAGTGCTACCGGGACTATTGGGGATACGCAGTATTTT.

At least ten counts were recorded for this clonotype. The J gene is TRBJ2-7, the V gene TRBV5-6, with D perhaps matching TRBD1 or TRBD2 (7 bases each). The CDR3 covers 14 residues. The V end was cut by 3 bases, the J end by 5 bases, with 15 bases between. Per the germline V gene, CDR1 is SGHDT and CDR2 is YYEEEE. The CDR3 DNA reads as TGTGCCAGCAGCTGGGAGGGGGCAGGTGACGAGCAGTACTTC. Translation: CASSWEGAGDEQYF.

This clonotype occurred many times. This chain uses TRBV6-5 with TRBJ2-1, with TRBD1 matching over 9 bases. Looked up from germline, CDR1 is MNHEY and CDR2 is SVGAGI. The junction had 2 bases not matched to a gene; V was cut back by 10 bases and J by 7 bases. This CDR3 region has 11 residues. The CDR3 DNA reads TGTGCCACGGGACAGGGAAATGAGCAGTTCTTC. This encodes CATGQGNEQFF.

The rearrangement links TRBV13 to TRBJ2-2; 8 bases agree with TRBD1. The CDR3 consists of 14 residues. The germline CDR1 and CDR2 sequences are PRHDT and FYEKMQ (reference sequence). J was trimmed by 6 bases and V by 5 bases; bases with no gene match: 5. The CDR3 nucleotides read TGTGCCAGCAGCGAGCAGGGGGCCCCCGGGGAGCTGTTTTTT. This encodes CASSEQGAPGELFF.

This clonotype was found many times. The chain couples TRBV5-6 to TRBJ2-1; TRBD2 matches at 10 bases. The junction had 10 bases not matched to a gene; V was cut back by 0 bases and J by 10 bases. Germline assignment: CDR1 SGHDT and CDR2 YYEEEE. CDR3 length: 16 residues. The CDR3 reads CASSLVLAGASTEQFF. The CDR3 bases are TGTGCCAGCAGCTTGGTTCTAGCGGGGGCCTCCACCGAGCAGTTCTTC.

The chain joins TRBV7-2 to TRBJ1-4; maybe TRBD1 (6 bases). CDR3 length: 15 residues. V lost 0 bases to trimming and J lost 8 bases, with 13 bases between them. Germline loops: CDR1 SGHTA, CDR2 FQGNSA. This chain's CDR3 is CASSLAFRGREKLFF. DNA for the CDR3: TGTGCCAGCAGCTTAGCGTTCAGGGGAAGGGAAAAACTGTTTTTT. The full variable domain, with the rest looked up from reference TRBV7-2 and TRBJ1-4, is GAGVSQSPSNKVTEKGKDVELRCDPISGHTALYWYRQSLGQGLEFLIYFQGNSAPDKSGLPSDRFSAERTGGSVSTLTIQRTQQEDSAVYLCASSLAFRGREKLFFGSGTQLSVL.

This clonotype was counted many times. The V and J genes are TRBV6-2 or TRBV6-3 and TRBJ1-3; D call uncertain. The CDR3 is 16 residues long. Trimming stripped 2 bases from V and 4 bases from J, with 15 bases between. Germline V gene lookup returns CDR1 MNHEY and CDR2 SVGEGT. CDR3 amino acids: CASSYRTAAEGNTIYF. The DNA for the CDR3 is TGTGCCAGCAGTTACCGTACCGCCGCTGAAGGAAACACCATATATTTT.

This clonotype was seen a handful of times. V is TRBV18 and J is TRBJ1-2; no firm D call. The germline V gene encodes CDR1 KGHSH and CDR2 LQKENI. The CDR3 sequence is 12 residues long. Between the trimmed V and J ends, which lost 3 bases and 8 bases, there was a span of 10 bases. The CDR3 DNA follows: TGTGCCAGCTCACCTGACTTGTACGGCTACACCTTC. Translating gives CASSPDLYGYTF.

This clonotype was observed many times. This chain uses TRBV2 with TRBJ2-3, with TRBD1 matching 7 bases. This CDR3 has 17 amino acids. After removal of 7 bases from V and 1 base from J, the junction contained 14 bases not matched to a gene. Germline lookup yields CDR1 SNHLY and CDR2 FYNNEI. The DNA for the CDR3 is TGTGCCAGCAAGATAGACGGGACAGCTAGGGGCACAGATACGCAGTATTTT. Residues: CASKIDGTARGTDTQYF.

V and J are TRBV29-1 and TRBJ2-1; tentative D call: TRBD1 (6 bases). The germline V and J ends were trimmed by 3 bases and 6 bases, with 9 bases remaining between them. From germline, CDR1 is SQVTM and CDR2 ANQGSEA. The CDR3 has 12 amino acids. CDR3 DNA: TGCAGCGTTGACATACAGGGCAATGAGCAGTTCTTC. Residues: CSVDIQGNEQFF.

This clonotype was detected many times. In DNA, the CDR3 is TGTGCCAGCAGCCTTTCGGACAGGGGACATGGCTACACCTTC. Translating gives CASSLSDRGHGYTF. This rearrangement joins TRBV3-1 to TRBJ1-2, with TRBD1 matching over 9 bases. Germline assignment: CDR1 LGHDT and CDR2 YNNKEL (reference sequence). The CDR3 has 14 residues. V trimming: 4 bases; J trimming: 6 bases; junction bases outside the gene matches: 6. The whole variable domain, remainder taken from reference TRBV3-1 and TRBJ1-2, is DTAVSQTPKYLVTQMGNDKSIKCEQNLGHDTMYWYKQDSKKFLKIMFSYNNKELIINETVPNRFSPKSPDKAHLNLHINSLELGDSAVYFCASSLSDRGHGYTFGSGTRLTVV.

This clonotype was counted at least ten times. The chain combines TRBV10-2 with TRBJ1-2; possible D gene TRBD1, 5 bases. The CDR3 runs to 15 residues. Germline V gives CDR1 WSHSY, CDR2 SAAADI. The V gene lost 0 bases and the J gene lost 4 bases, with 12 bases spanning the gap. The CDR3 sequence is CASSESEEGSYGYTF. CDR3 coding DNA: TGCGCCAGCAGTGAGTCGGAAGAGGGGTCCTATGGCTACACCTTC.

This clonotype was seen ten or more times. The chain links TRBV18 to TRBJ2-2; the match to TRBD1 covers 9 bases. Germline V gene data show CDR1 as KGHSH and CDR2 as LQKENI. The CDR3 runs 17 residues. The ends lost 1 base at V and 1 base at J; junction bases unmatched: 4. The CDR3 loop reads CASSPQGTGLNTGELFF. CDR3 DNA sequence: TGTGCCAGCTCACCACAGGGGACAGGGTTGAACACCGGGGAGCTGTTTTTT.